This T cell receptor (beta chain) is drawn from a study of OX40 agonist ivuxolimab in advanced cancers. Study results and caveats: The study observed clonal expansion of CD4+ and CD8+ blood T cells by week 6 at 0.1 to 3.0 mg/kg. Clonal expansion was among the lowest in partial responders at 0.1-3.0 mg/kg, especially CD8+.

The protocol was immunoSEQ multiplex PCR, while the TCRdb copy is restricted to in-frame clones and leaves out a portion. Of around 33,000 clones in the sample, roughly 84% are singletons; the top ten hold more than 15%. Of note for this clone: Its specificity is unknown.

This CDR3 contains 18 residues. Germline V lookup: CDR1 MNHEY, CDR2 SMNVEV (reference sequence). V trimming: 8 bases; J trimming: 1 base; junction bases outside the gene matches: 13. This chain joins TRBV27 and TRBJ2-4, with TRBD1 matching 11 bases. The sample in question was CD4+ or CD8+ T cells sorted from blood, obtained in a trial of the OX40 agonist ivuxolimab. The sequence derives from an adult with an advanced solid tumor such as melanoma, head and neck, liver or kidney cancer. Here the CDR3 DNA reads TGTGCCAGCCGCCCTATAAGGACAGGGGGCTTGGCCAAAAACATTCAGTACTTC. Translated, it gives CASRPIRTGGLAKNIQYF.